This T cell receptor (beta chain) was obtained from a study of vaccination and CD4 T cells after COVID-19. Described treatment: roughly 11-day PBMC culture with coronavirus spike peptide pools or control peptides (ViraFEST assay). In regard to this clonotype: Antigen: not known.

The CDR3 has 15 amino acids. Germline V gene lookup returns CDR1 SGHNT and CDR2 YENEEA. V was shortened by 3 bases and J by 4 bases, with 13 bases between the two germline ends. CD4+ T cells that had been cultured provided DNA sequenced with the Oncomine TCR Beta short-read assay. MiXCR, applied by TCRdb to the PCR reads, yields one record per CDR3 protein. The repertoire holds over 15,000 distinct CDR3 sequences, with approximately 58% as singletons. The TCR originated in a human donor with COVID-19. This chain uses TRBV11-3 with TRBJ1-3, with a possible D match to TRBD1 (5 bases). The sample consisted of cultured CD4+ T cells from blood, taken after SARS-CoV-2 vaccination. Written as DNA, the CDR3 is TGTGCCAGCAGCTTCCGGGGGAATCCCGGAAACACCATATATTTT. Amino acids: CASSFRGNPGNTIYF.